This T cell receptor beta chain was captured in a study of radiotherapy plus CTLA-4 blockade in lung cancer. Assay used: immunoSEQ multiplex PCR; TCRdb lists only in-frame clones, some missing. The sample includes some 96,000 clones, around 88% of them seen just once. V was pared by 0 bases and J by 1 base, with 8 bases of the junction left unmatched. There are 18 residues in the CDR3. Germline CDR1 SGHRS, CDR2 YFSETQ. This specimen was peripheral blood, taken from a patient treated with radiotherapy plus ipilimumab. This TCR derives from a human donor with non-small cell lung cancer that progressed on radiotherapy plus ipilimumab. The chain combines TRBV5-1 with TRBJ2-3; 10 nucleotides match TRBD2. CDR3 sequence reads: CASSLAASGSAGTDTQYF. CDR3 DNA sequence: TGCGCCAGCAGCTTGGCAGCTAGCGGGAGTGCGGGCACAGATACGCAGTATTTT.